A single sample gave rise to the 22 T cell receptor beta chains below, sequenced in a study of T cells after yellow fever vaccination. Each CDR3 protein is one row after TCRdb ran MiXCR on the 5' RACE reads. Of some 320,000 distinct CDR3 sequences listed, approximately 4% are singletons. Source: PBMCs, taken 15 days after the yellow fever booster vaccination. Receptor source: a man aged 18 to 30 who received the YFV17D yellow fever vaccine.

This clonotype was detected ten times or more. This sequence joins TRBV25-1 and TRBJ1-3; D call uncertain. Germline CDR1 reads MGHDK; CDR2 reads SYGVNS. This CDR3 contains 14 residues. The ends were cut back, 5 bases at V and 0 bases at J, with 8 bases in the middle. The CDR3 protein is CASSKASSGNTIYF. As DNA, the CDR3 is TGTGCCAGCAGTAAGGCCAGCTCTGGAAACACCATATATTTT.

This clonotype appeared a few times. The junction differs from germline at one of its ends, possibly a read error. V and J are TRBV2 and TRBJ1-1; D perhaps matches TRBD1 (5 bases). The CDR3 spans 14 residues. The V gene's germline CDR1 is SNHLY and CDR2 FYNNEI. For the CDR3, the DNA is TGTGCCAGCCGTGAGGACGGACACAGCACTGAAGCTTTCTTT. This gives the protein CASREDGHSTEAFF.

This clonotype was seen many times. The rearrangement uses TRBV2 and TRBJ2-5; D ambiguous. V lost 3 bases to trimming and J lost 4 bases, with 9 bases between them. This CDR3 contains 13 residues. The V gene's germline CDR1 is SNHLY and CDR2 FYNNEI. As DNA, the CDR3 is TGTGCCAGCAGTGATGTAGGCCGAGAGACCCAGTACTTC. This translates into CASSDVGRETQYF.

At least ten counts were recorded for this clonotype. This chain uses TRBV7-3 with TRBJ1-1; no firm D call. Germline-derived CDR1 and CDR2 are SGHTA and FQGTGA. The CDR3 is made up of 13 amino acids. The V and J ends lost 6 bases and 2 bases respectively, with 10 bases between them. CDR3 region: CASSLDPNTEAFF. The CDR3 region has the DNA TGTGCCAGCAGTCTTGACCCTAACACTGAAGCTTTCTTT.

This clonotype appeared many times. The chain uses TRBV5-5 and TRBJ2-7; the D call may be TRBD1 or TRBD2 (5 bases each). The CDR3 is 12 amino acids. Germline CDR1 reads SGHKS; CDR2 reads YYEKEE (reference sequence). V lost 3 bases, J lost 10 bases, and 14 bases lay in between. CDR3 DNA: TGTGCCAGCAGCTCTGGGACGTGGGAACAGTACGTC. It codes for CASSSGTWEQYV.

This clonotype showed up just a few times. V and J are TRBV4-3 and TRBJ1-3; D is possibly TRBD1 (5 bases). Germline values: CDR1 LGHNA, CDR2 YSLEER. CDR3 length: 18 residues. Trimming cost V 4 bases and J 2 bases, with 21 bases left between them. Here the CDR3 DNA reads TGCGCCAGCAGCCTAAGAGCGTGGGGGGATAAAGCTGGAAACACCATATATTTT. Protein sequence: CASSLRAWGDKAGNTIYF.

This clonotype showed up just a few times. The chain joins TRBV6-1 to TRBJ1-5, with D maybe TRBD1 (5 bases). Germline-derived CDR1 and CDR2 are MNHNS and SASEGT. This CDR3 is 14 amino acids long. Trimming cost V 3 bases and J 3 bases, with 9 bases left between them. The CDR3 region is CASSEQGLNQPQHF. CDR3 sequence (DNA): TGTGCCAGCAGTGAGCAGGGCCTCAATCAGCCCCAGCATTTT.

This clonotype has a single count. J is TRBJ2-6 and V is TRBV11-2; no reliable D call. The CDR3 length is 15 residues. The germline V and J ends were trimmed by 5 bases and 4 bases, with 12 bases remaining between them. Germline CDR1 reads SGHAT; CDR2 reads FQNNGV. CDR3 sequence reads: CASSNLGMGANVLTF. The CDR3 DNA is TGTGCCAGCAGCAACCTAGGGATGGGGGCCAACGTCCTGACTTTC. The full variable domain, with the rest looked up from reference TRBV11-2 and TRBJ2-6, is EAGVAQSPRYKIIEKRQSVAFWCNPISGHATLYWYQQILGQGPKLLIQFQNNGVVDDSQLPKDRFSAERLKGVDSTLKIQPAKLEDSAVYLCASSNLGMGANVLTFGAGSRLTVL.

In its sample, this clonotype was seen a few times. The V call is TRBV5-1, the J call TRBJ2-7; D ambiguous. Per the germline V gene, CDR1 is SGHRS and CDR2 is YFSETQ. The CDR3 runs 14 residues. Trimming pared 1 base from V and 4 bases from J, leaving 12 bases between. This chain's CDR3 is CASSLSVNSYEQYV. The CDR3 DNA sequence: TGCGCCAGCAGCTTGTCAGTTAACTCGTACGAGCAGTACGTC.

This clonotype was found many times. The V gene is TRBV7-2, the J gene TRBJ2-7; 11 bases agree with TRBD1. Germline V gene data show CDR1 as SGHTA and CDR2 as FQGNSA. The CDR3 covers 15 residues. V dropped 3 bases and J dropped 5; count of bases not matched to a gene: 6. The CDR3 coding sequence is TGTGCCAGCAGCTTGGGGACAGGGGGATGGGACGAGCAGTACTTC. Its translation is CASSLGTGGWDEQYF.

This clonotype was observed many times. The rearrangement joins TRBV20-1 to TRBJ2-5; TRBD2 agrees at 7 bases. Per the germline V gene, CDR1 is DFQATT and CDR2 is SNEGSKA (reference sequence). The CDR3 has 15 residues. V dropped 0 bases and J dropped 0; count of bases not matched to a gene: 4. CDR3: CSARDWGGYQETQYF. The CDR3 DNA sequence: TGCAGTGCTAGAGATTGGGGGGGGTACCAAGAGACCCAGTACTTC.

The rearrangement uses TRBV7-3 and TRBJ2-1; D is unclear. Looked up from germline, CDR1 is SGHTA and CDR2 is FQGTGA. V was trimmed by 2 bases and J by 5 bases, leaving 13 bases between them. The CDR3 totals 15 residues. The CDR3 DNA follows: TGTGCCAGCAGCTTATACAGCATGACGAACAATGAGCAGTTCTTC. It yields the protein CASSLYSMTNNEQFF.

A few counts support this clonotype. The V and J genes are TRBV9 and TRBJ2-3, with D perhaps TRBD1 (6 bases). Trimming removed 3 bases at V and 4 bases at J, with 6 bases between. The germline V gene has CDR1 SGDLS and CDR2 YYNGEE. The CDR3 loop spans 12 amino acids. The CDR3 DNA follows: TGTGCCAGCAGCGAGGGGGCAGATACGCAGTATTTT. Translation: CASSEGADTQYF.

This clonotype showed up many times. The V call is TRBV29-1, the J call TRBJ2-7; D may match TRBD1 or TRBD2 (5 bases each). The CDR3 runs 14 residues. CDR1 and CDR2 (germline): SQVTM, ANQGSEA. Trimming shortened V by 7 bases and J by 0 bases, and 16 bases separated the two germline ends. CDR3 protein: CSGRTWGSSYEQYV. Written as DNA, the CDR3 is TGCAGCGGGAGAACATGGGGGAGCTCCTACGAGCAGTACGTC.

This clonotype appeared many times. The genes are TRBV5-1 and TRBJ2-1; TRBD2 agrees at 9 bases. This CDR3 has 15 amino acids. CDR1 is SGHRS and CDR2 is YFSETQ in the germline V gene. V shed 4 bases, J shed 9 bases, and the junction held 11 bases outside the gene matches. The CDR3 loop is CASSPDSGGGSEQFF. In DNA, the CDR3 is TGCGCCAGCAGCCCAGATAGCGGGGGTGGGAGTGAGCAGTTCTTC. Drawing the rest from reference TRBV5-1 and TRBJ2-1, the complete variable domain is KAGVTQTPRYLIKTRGQQVTLSCSPISGHRSVSWYQQTPGQGLQFLFEYFSETQRNKGNFPGRFSGRQFSNSRSEMNVSTLELGDSALYLCASSPDSGGGSEQFFGPGTRLTVL.

This clonotype was seen at least ten times. The chain is built from TRBV7-2 and TRBJ2-7; possibly TRBD2 for D (5 bases). The CDR3 has 13 amino acids. Per the germline V gene, CDR1 is SGHTA and CDR2 is FQGNSA. V was shortened by 6 bases and J by 0 bases, with 9 bases between the two germline ends. CDR3 protein: CASSAGRSYEQYV. The CDR3 DNA follows: TGTGCCAGCAGTGCGGGCCGCTCCTACGAGCAGTACGTC.

The sample holds many counts of this clonotype. The J gene is TRBJ1-2, the V gene TRBV4-3; D gene unclear. This CDR3 spans 15 amino acids. Germline V lookup: CDR1 LGHNA, CDR2 YSLEER. V lost 0 bases, J lost 2 bases, and 10 bases lay in between. CDR3 sequence (DNA): TGCGCCAGCAGCCAAGATCGTCGGGTAAACTATGGCTACACCTTC. Amino acid sequence: CASSQDRRVNYGYTF.

The table lists this clonotype with a few counts. The chain uses TRBV20-1 and TRBJ1-1; 7 nucleotides align to TRBD1. CDR3 length: 16 amino acids. Germline loops: CDR1 DFQATT, CDR2 SNEGSKA (reference sequence). V lost 3 bases and J lost 1; bases outside the gene matches: 11. The CDR3 DNA reads as TGCAGTGCTAGGGGGGGGGACAGCCAACCGAACACTGAAGCTTTCTTT. Translated: CSARGGDSQPNTEAFF.

The chain is built from TRBV5-1 and TRBJ2-7; TRBD2 might be the D (6 bases). Deletions cut 5 bases from V and 0 bases from J, with 9 bases between. CDR1 is SGHRS and CDR2 is YFSETQ in the germline V gene. The CDR3 length is 13 residues. This CDR3 is CASRTRSSYEQYF. The CDR3, as DNA: TGCGCCAGCAGGACTAGGAGCTCCTACGAGCAGTACTTC.

This clonotype has just a few counts. V gene TRBV29-1 combines with J gene TRBJ2-7; the D is unclear. This CDR3 is 13 amino acids long. V lost 1 base to trimming and J lost 1 base, with 8 bases between them. Germline values: CDR1 SQVTM, CDR2 ANQGSEA. CDR3 protein: CSVEAPDSYEQYF. The DNA for the CDR3 is TGCAGCGTTGAAGCACCGGATTCCTACGAGCAGTACTTC.

The J gene is TRBJ2-1, the V gene TRBV6-5; 10 positions match TRBD1. Germline CDR1 MNHEY, CDR2 SVGAGI. After removal of 0 bases from V and 9 bases from J, the junction contained 5 bases not matched to a gene. This CDR3 comprises 15 residues. Here the CDR3 reads CASSYSGQGLSEQFF. Written as DNA, the CDR3 is TGTGCCAGCAGTTACTCGGGACAGGGGTTAAGTGAGCAGTTCTTC.

The chain joins TRBV2 to TRBJ2-7, with 8 positions matching TRBD1. This CDR3 is 15 amino acids long. Germline lookup yields CDR1 SNHLY and CDR2 FYNNEI. The ends lost 3 bases at V and 0 bases at J; junction bases unmatched: 4. CDR3 loop: CASSDPGTGSYEQYV. CDR3 in DNA: TGTGCCAGCAGTGACCCCGGGACAGGCTCCTACGAGCAGTACGTC.